These 28 T cell receptor beta chains were sequenced from one sample in a study of post-analysis software for immune sequencing data. Notes on the study in general: Five or six TRBV segments appeared more often in patients than in controls, and TRBV5-6, TRBV5-1 and TRBV20-1 were among these.

These receptors' targets are unknown. cDNA libraries for TCR beta contained unique molecular identifiers. Each CDR3 protein is one row after TCRdb ran MiXCR on the PCR reads. The sample records 380,000 or so distinct CDR3 sequences, less than 40% being singletons. The sample taken for sequencing was blood. The receptors originated from a girl aged 10-17 years with multiple sclerosis.

The chain carries TRBV7-2 and TRBJ1-2, with D possibly TRBD1 on 5 matching bases. The V and J ends lost 1 base and 3 bases respectively, with 9 bases between them. Germline V gene sequence: CDR1 SGHTA, CDR2 FQGNSA. This CDR3 spans 14 amino acids. As DNA, the CDR3 is TGTGCCAGCAGCTTAGATCGGGGGGACTATGGCTACACCTTC. Translating it yields CASSLDRGDYGYTF.

This clonotype has only a few counts. The gene calls are TRBV9 and TRBJ2-3, with a weak D call TRBD2 (7 bases). The CDR3 totals 13 residues. Germline CDR1 is SGDLS and CDR2 is YYNGEE. V lost 3 bases and J lost 6, with 11 bases in between. The CDR3 DNA reads TGTGCCAGCAGCGCGGGGGGCCGGGATACGCAGTATTTT. This encodes CASSAGGRDTQYF.

This clonotype appeared once. The chain joins TRBV10-3 to TRBJ1-5; TRBD1 aligns across 8 bases. V dropped 0 bases and J dropped 4; count of bases not matched to a gene: 11. Germline V gene lookup returns CDR1 ENHRY and CDR2 SYGVKD. The length of the CDR3 is 18 residues. DNA of the CDR3: TGTGCCATCAGTGAGTCGCATCAGGGGGCGAAGGGTAATCAGCCCCAGCATTTT. This sequence encodes CAISESHQGAKGNQPQHF.

The chain recombines TRBV6-5 with TRBJ1-2; D gene unclear. The CDR3 is made up of 15 amino acids. Trimming removed 2 bases at V and 4 bases at J, with 14 bases between. Germline-derived CDR1 and CDR2 are MNHEY and SVGAGI. The CDR3 sequence is CASSYAPLVSYGYTF. The DNA of the CDR3 is TGTGCCAGCAGTTACGCGCCGCTGGTGAGCTATGGCTACACCTTC.

The V gene is TRBV24-1, the J gene TRBJ2-5; perhaps D is TRBD1 or TRBD2 (5 bases each). With 4 bases removed from V and 11 bases from J, the gap between germline ends came to 22 bases. CDR3 length: 15 amino acids. From germline, CDR1 is KGHDR and CDR2 SFDVKD. The CDR3 region has the DNA TGTGCCACCAGTGACCCCACCACTGGGGGAATGAGGCAGTACTTC. It yields the protein CATSDPTTGGMRQYF.

This clonotype appeared a few times. CDR3 nucleotide sequence: TGTGCCAGCAGTGGCAACAGGGGGCACGGCTCTGGCGGGGGGGCCAATGAGCAGTTCTTC. Its translation: CASSGNRGHGSGGGANEQFF. The chain couples TRBV2 to TRBJ2-1, with D tentatively TRBD1 or TRBD2 (9 bases each). The V gene's germline CDR1 is SNHLY and CDR2 FYNNEI. Trimming took 4 bases from V and 6 from J, leaving 31 bases between them. This CDR3 spans 20 amino acids.

In its sample, this clonotype was seen a few times. This chain uses TRBV7-2 with TRBJ2-4; no definite D call. Judging by the DNA end, TRBJ2-5 fits better; the J call may be wrong. The germline V gene encodes CDR1 SGHTA and CDR2 FQGNSA. The CDR3 is 16 amino acids. This CDR3 is CASSWWALGPSETQYF. Here the CDR3 DNA reads TGTGCCAGCAGCTGGTGGGCCCTAGGGCCCTCGGAGACCCAGTACTTC.

J is TRBJ1-1 and V is TRBV6-2 or TRBV6-3; D gene unclear. The germline V and J ends were trimmed by 4 bases and 2 bases, with 14 bases remaining between them. Looked up from germline, CDR1 is MNHEY and CDR2 is SVGEGT. This CDR3 is 15 amino acids long. The CDR3 region is CASSSIRVINTEAFF. The CDR3 coding sequence is TGTGCCAGCAGTTCGATCCGGGTAATTAACACTGAAGCTTTCTTT.

This clonotype was detected only a few times. The chain links TRBV12-3 or TRBV12-4 to TRBJ2-1; D might be TRBD2 (6 bases). Trimming left V 7 bases short and J 2 bases short, with 15 bases between. The CDR3 consists of 15 residues. The CDR3 region is CASTRRVRTYNEQFF. The CDR3 region has the DNA TGTGCCAGCACGCGGAGGGTCCGTACCTACAATGAGCAGTTCTTC.

The V gene is TRBV3-1, the J gene TRBJ2-5; D is unresolved. Trimming pared 0 bases from V and 4 bases from J, leaving 6 bases between. The CDR3 runs to 13 residues. In germline, CDR1 is LGHDT, CDR2 YNNKEL (reference sequence). Here the CDR3 DNA reads TGTGCCAGCAGCCAAGATCGGATAGAGACCCAGTACTTC. Its translation is CASSQDRIETQYF.

This clonotype has only a few counts. This chain connects TRBV6-2 or TRBV6-3 to TRBJ2-7; D gene unclear. Trimming took off 6 bases at V and 5 bases at J, with 8 bases between the two ends. The CDR3 is 11 residues long. Germline CDR1 and CDR2: MNHEY and SVGEGT. CDR3 sequence (DNA): TGTGCCAGCAGGAGAGTCAACGAGCAGTACTTC. Translation gives CASRRVNEQYF.

This clonotype was counted a few times. V is TRBV4-2 and J is TRBJ2-6; TRBD1 might be the D (5 bases). V was shortened by 6 bases and J by 2 bases, with 8 bases between the two germline ends. Germline CDR1 LGHNA, CDR2 YNFKEQ. This CDR3 comprises 14 residues. The CDR3 reads CASSQGPGANVLTF. DNA of the CDR3: TGTGCCAGCAGTCAGGGCCCTGGGGCCAACGTCCTGACTTTC.

V and J are TRBV3-1 and TRBJ2-1, with D hard to call. The CDR3 is made up of 16 amino acids. CDR1 and CDR2 from the germline V gene are LGHDT and YNNKEL (reference sequence). With 2 bases removed from V and 4 bases from J, the gap between germline ends came to 15 bases. CDR3 bases: TGTGCCAGCAGCCAAAGCCCCGGGCTGGCATACAATGAGCAGTTCTTC. As protein: CASSQSPGLAYNEQFF.

The CDR3 spells CAISWDRGAYEQYF. CDR3 nucleotides: TGTGCCATCAGCTGGGACAGGGGGGCCTACGAGCAGTACTTC. The chain uses TRBV10-3 and TRBJ2-7; 11 bases agree with TRBD1. Germline loops: CDR1 ENHRY, CDR2 SYGVKD. V dropped 6 bases and J dropped 2; count of bases not matched to a gene: 3. This CDR3 is built from 14 residues.

The J gene is TRBJ1-4, the V gene TRBV20-1, with a weak D call TRBD1 (5 bases). This CDR3 region has 16 residues. V was clipped by 2 bases and J by 7 bases, with 20 bases between them. Germline V gene lookup returns CDR1 DFQATT and CDR2 SNEGSKA (reference sequence). CDR3 loop: CSARSPGGFIGEKLFF. In nucleotides, the CDR3 is TGCAGTGCTAGATCCCCGGGGGGGTTTATCGGTGAAAAACTGTTTTTT.

This clonotype was seen only a few times. As DNA, the CDR3 is TGCAGTGCTAGAGATTCACCACCACTCAATGAGCAGTTCTTC. This codes for CSARDSPPLNEQFF. The chain has TRBV20-1 and TRBJ2-1; no clear D gene. V dropped 0 bases and J dropped 6 bases, with 12 bases sitting between them. CDR1 is DFQATT and CDR2 is SNEGSKA in the germline V gene (reference sequence). CDR3 length: 14 residues.

The V and J genes are TRBV12-3 or TRBV12-4 and TRBJ2-3; D not resolved. The V end was cut by 9 bases, the J end by 3 bases, with 19 bases between. The CDR3 is made up of 15 amino acids. CDR3 region: CASSPRAQRTDTQYF. The CDR3 nucleotides read TGTGCCAGTTCCCCTCGGGCCCAGAGGACAGATACGCAGTATTTT.

J is TRBJ2-5 and V is TRBV11-2; D ambiguous. V was shortened by 5 bases and J by 11 bases, with 12 bases between the two germline ends. There are 11 residues in the CDR3. Germline assignment: CDR1 SGHAT and CDR2 FQNNGV. This chain's CDR3 is CASSPVDEQYF. CDR3 nucleotides: TGTGCCAGCAGCCCGGTGGATGAGCAGTACTTC. Combining the CDR3 with reference TRBV11-2 and TRBJ2-5 gives the whole variable domain EAGVAQSPRYKIIEKRQSVAFWCNPISGHATLYWYQQILGQGPKLLIQFQNNGVVDDSQLPKDRFSAERLKGVDSTLKIQPAKLEDSAVYLCASSPVDEQYFGPGTRLLVL.

The rearrangement links TRBV28 to TRBJ2-5; no clear D. V lost 4 bases and J lost 4, with 13 bases in between. The CDR3 is 14 amino acids. Germline CDR1 is MDHEN and CDR2 is SYDVKM. Here the CDR3 reads CASSSPPAGETQYF. CDR3 nucleotides: TGTGCCAGCAGTTCCCCCCCGGCAGGAGAGACCCAGTACTTC.

This clonotype was detected a few times. This chain links TRBV12-3 or TRBV12-4 with TRBJ2-7; D remains unclear. V shed 4 bases and J shed 6 bases, with 16 bases lying between them. The CDR3 length is 14 residues. The CDR3 spells CASSSTPIPTEQYF. The CDR3 region has the DNA TGTGCCAGCAGTTCGACCCCCATCCCCACCGAGCAGTACTTC.

The table lists this clonotype with a few counts. The DNA for the CDR3 is TGCGCCAGCAGCCACCCCCAGAGCAAGACCTACAATGAGCAGTTCTTC. Translated, it gives CASSHPQSKTYNEQFF. This chain connects TRBV4-1 to TRBJ2-1, with D unclear. CDR1 is MGHRA, CDR2 YSYEKL, per germline. This CDR3 spans 16 amino acids. With 3 bases removed from V and 2 bases from J, the gap between germline ends came to 14 bases.

The chain has TRBV6-6 and TRBJ2-3; D not certain. The CDR3 runs to 12 residues. V shed 6 bases and J shed 6 bases, with 10 bases lying between them. Germline assignment: CDR1 MNHNY and CDR2 SVGAGI (reference sequence). The CDR3 DNA reads TGTGCCAGCAGCCCGGTTACGGATACGCAGTATTTT. Its translation is CASSPVTDTQYF.

V and J are TRBV4-1 and TRBJ1-1; TRBD1 agrees at 7 bases. The CDR3 has 16 amino acids. J was trimmed by 0 bases and V by 1 base; bases with no gene match: 5. From germline, CDR1 is MGHRA and CDR2 YSYEKL. This chain's CDR3 is CASSQGPDRVNTEAFF. Written as DNA, the CDR3 is TGCGCCAGCAGCCAAGGCCCTGACAGGGTGAACACTGAAGCTTTCTTT.

The chain couples TRBV6-1 to TRBJ1-6; maybe TRBD1 (5 bases). The CDR3 spans 15 residues. Germline assignment: CDR1 MNHNS and CDR2 SASEGT. Trimming left V 2 bases short and J 10 bases short, with 15 bases between. The chain's CDR3 is CASSERAGIASPLHF. The CDR3 coding sequence is TGTGCCAGCAGTGAAAGGGCAGGGATTGCGTCACCCCTCCACTTT.

The chain joins TRBV5-1 to TRBJ2-5, with D perhaps matching TRBD2 (5 bases). CDR1 SGHRS and CDR2 YFSETQ come from the germline V gene. Deletions cut 2 bases from V and 4 bases from J, with 12 bases between. This CDR3 spans 14 amino acids. In DNA, the CDR3 is TGCGCCAGCAGCTTCTCAGGAGGCTTAGAGACCCAGTACTTC. Protein sequence: CASSFSGGLETQYF.

The chain employs TRBV2 and TRBJ2-4; 7 bases agree with TRBD2. The CDR3 covers 14 residues. CDR1 SNHLY and CDR2 FYNNEI come from the germline V gene. With 6 bases clipped from V and 2 bases from J, the junction kept 4 bases outside the gene matches. In nucleotides, the CDR3 is TGTGCCAGCAGCCGGGACTACACCAAAAACATTCAGTACTTC. Residues: CASSRDYTKNIQYF.

This clonotype was detected only a few times. CDR3 protein: CASSFALPRNNEQYF. In DNA, the CDR3 is TGTGCCAGCAGTTTCGCTCTCCCCAGGAACAATGAGCAGTACTTC. V usage is TRBV12-3 or TRBV12-4 and J usage is TRBJ2-5; no firm D call. The CDR3 consists of 15 residues. V was cut by 3 bases and J by 11 bases, with 22 bases left in between.

V and J are TRBV20-1 and TRBJ2-4, with TRBD2 matching 11 bases. This CDR3 region has 16 residues. V was pared by 0 bases and J by 1 base, with 2 bases of the junction left unmatched. Germline V gene data show CDR1 as DFQATT and CDR2 as SNEGSKA (reference sequence). CDR3 nucleotides: TGCAGTGCTAGAGATAGCGGGGGGGCGGCCAAAAACATTCAGTACTTC. It specifies CSARDSGGAAKNIQYF.